The 27 T cell receptor beta chains below come from one sample, sequenced in a study of T-cell reconstitution after alpha-beta-depleted transplantation in children. A library of TCRbeta sequences, prepared with unique molecular identifiers, was generated. Each CDR3 protein gets one entry after TCRdb re-called the PCR reads with MiXCR. This sample has around 600,000 distinct CDR3 sequences, with 10% to 13% found just once. The sample here was PBMCs from the stem cell graft donor, taken from the stem cell graft. These receptors all stem from a human donor who donated a stem cell graft to a child with acute myeloid leukemia.

This clonotype was observed at least ten times. The chain joins TRBV5-1 to TRBJ1-6; TRBD1 aligns across 7 bases. Germline assignment: CDR1 SGHRS and CDR2 YFSETQ. The CDR3 is 16 residues long. Germline trimming cut 0 bases from V and 10 bases from J; bases unmatched to any gene: 10. CDR3 nucleotide sequence: TGCGCCAGCAGCTTGGTCGGGACAGCCTATGGCTCACCCCTCCACTTT. Its translation: CASSLVGTAYGSPLHF.

The CDR3 loop reads CSARIYLTSGIAFDEQFF. As DNA, the CDR3 is TGCAGTGCTAGAATTTACTTGACGTCCGGAATAGCTTTCGATGAGCAGTTCTTC. The chain couples TRBV20-1 to TRBJ2-1, with unresolved D. Germline CDR1 and CDR2: DFQATT and SNEGSKA (reference sequence). This CDR3 has 18 amino acids. With 2 bases removed from V and 8 bases from J, the gap between germline ends came to 28 bases.

The rearrangement links TRBV7-2 to TRBJ2-6; D remains ambiguous. Trimming took off 5 bases at V and 4 bases at J, with 9 bases between the two ends. This CDR3 region has 14 residues. Germline V gives CDR1 SGHTA, CDR2 FQGNSA. The CDR3 DNA sequence: TGTGCCAGCAGCACCTTGGGCGGGGCCAACGTCCTGACTTTC. Amino acids: CASSTLGGANVLTF. The full variable domain, rest sourced from reference TRBV7-2 and TRBJ2-6, is GAGVSQSPSNKVTEKGKDVELRCDPISGHTALYWYRQSLGQGLEFLIYFQGNSAPDKSGLPSDRFSAERTGGSVSTLTIQRTQQEDSAVYLCASSTLGGANVLTFGAGSRLTVL.

There are a few counts of this clonotype. V and J are TRBV29-1 and TRBJ2-4, with no clear D. Germline V CDR1 and CDR2: SQVTM, ANQGSEA. CDR3 length equals 11 residues. V lost 1 base, J lost 9 bases, and 7 bases lay in between. CDR3 bases: TGCAGCGTTGAAGCCCGTGCCATTCAGTACTTC. It translates to CSVEARAIQYF. The whole variable domain, remainder taken from reference TRBV29-1 and TRBJ2-4, is SAVISQKPSRDICQRGTSLTIQCQVDSQVTMMFWYRQQPGQSLTLIATANQGSEATYESGFVIDKFPISRPNLTFSTLTVSNMSPEDSSIYLCSVEARAIQYFGAGTRLSVL.

There are a few counts of this clonotype. The chain has TRBV28 and TRBJ2-3; 7 nucleotides agree with TRBD2. The V segment lost 7 bases and the J segment 0 bases; nucleotides outside the gene matches: 7. Germline V lookup: CDR1 MDHEN, CDR2 SYDVKM. The CDR3 spans 15 residues. CDR3 sequence reads: CASNLAATSTDTQYF. The CDR3 nucleotides read TGTGCCAGCAACCTAGCGGCCACTAGCACAGATACGCAGTATTTT.

This clonotype has more than one count but fewer than ten. V and J are TRBV28 and TRBJ2-1, with D possibly TRBD2 on 7 matching bases. The CDR3 runs 17 residues. Trimming took 3 bases from V and 0 from J, leaving 15 bases between them. Germline V lookup: CDR1 MDHEN, CDR2 SYDVKM. This CDR3 reads CASSLRGGDSSYNEQFF. CDR3 nucleotide sequence: TGTGCCAGCAGTTTGAGGGGGGGAGATAGCTCCTACAATGAGCAGTTCTTC.

This clonotype occurred a few times. The rearrangement links TRBV18 to TRBJ2-1; 10 nucleotides line up with TRBD2. This CDR3 has 17 amino acids. CDR1 and CDR2 from the germline V gene are KGHSH and LQKENI. After removal of 3 bases from V and 0 bases from J, the junction contained 5 bases not matched to a gene. CDR3 sequence: CASSPSGRPGSYNEQFF. Here the CDR3 DNA reads TGTGCCAGCTCACCTAGCGGGAGGCCCGGCTCCTACAATGAGCAGTTCTTC.

This clonotype occurred many times. One end of the junction fails to match germline, which may point to a read error. The genes are TRBV28 and TRBJ1-1; 9 bases align to TRBD1. The CDR3 is 11 residues long. CDR1 is MDHEN, CDR2 SYDVKM, per germline. The CDR3 sequence: CASSTNRGHSF. CDR3 sequence (DNA): TGTGCCAGCAGTACGAACAGGGGGCATTCCTTT.

This clonotype was counted many times. Germline and junction disagree at one end, which may indicate a read error. The DNA for the CDR3 is TGTGCCACCAGTGATTTTTCCTCCGAGCAGTACTTC. Translating it yields CATSDFSSEQYF. The chain is built from TRBV24-1 and TRBJ2-7; D unclear. The CDR3 length is 12 residues. Germline V gene sequence: CDR1 KGHDR, CDR2 SFDVKD.

This clonotype has a count of ten or more. V and J are TRBV6-2 or TRBV6-3 and TRBJ1-2; weak D call: TRBD1 (6 bases). V was clipped by 2 bases and J by 8 bases, with 9 bases between them. This CDR3 comprises 12 residues. The germline V gene encodes CDR1 MNHEY and CDR2 SVGEGT. Written as DNA, the CDR3 is TGTGCCAGCAGTTACGGACAGCGGGGCTACACCTTC. Translating it yields CASSYGQRGYTF.

This clonotype was seen only a few times. This chain's CDR3 is CSARAGDIPGETQYF. The CDR3 DNA reads TGCAGTGCTAGAGCGGGAGACATTCCTGGAGAGACCCAGTACTTC. The V call is TRBV20-1, the J call TRBJ2-5, with D possibly being TRBD2 (6 bases). This CDR3 comprises 15 residues. Trimming stripped 1 base from V and 4 bases from J, with 16 bases between. Germline values: CDR1 DFQATT, CDR2 SNEGSKA (reference sequence).

This clonotype was picked up many times. CDR3 residues: CSATLIEPNTEAFF. The CDR3 bases are TGCAGTGCTACGCTCATTGAGCCGAACACTGAAGCTTTCTTT. The rearrangement links TRBV20-1 to TRBJ1-1; no firm D call. The V end lost 4 bases, the J end lost 1 base, and 13 bases lay between the germline ends. Germline CDR1 is DFQATT and CDR2 is SNEGSKA (reference sequence). The CDR3 spans 14 residues.

This clonotype was detected only a few times. The chain is built from TRBV5-1 and TRBJ2-2, with 13 positions matching TRBD2. J lost 0 bases, V lost 4 bases, and 6 bases had no gene match. Germline V lookup: CDR1 SGHRS, CDR2 YFSETQ. CDR3 size: 18 residues. The CDR3, as DNA: TGCGCCAGCAGCATCTGGACTAGCGGGAGCGCGAACACCGGGGAGCTGTTTTTT. It encodes CASSIWTSGSANTGELFF.

This clonotype was seen a few times. V and J are TRBV5-1 and TRBJ2-7; 7 bases are a match to TRBD2. Germline V CDR1 and CDR2: SGHRS, YFSETQ. Trimming cost V 3 bases and J 5 bases; bases outside gene matches: 5. The CDR3 sequence is 13 residues long. The CDR3: CASSYRLADEQYF. The CDR3 nucleotides read TGCGCCAGCAGCTATCGACTAGCTGACGAGCAGTACTTC.

The sample holds a few counts of this clonotype. J is TRBJ2-3 and V is TRBV4-1; TRBD2 matches at 7 bases. V was clipped by 4 bases and J by 0 bases; unmatched bases: 16. This CDR3 contains 19 residues. Germline CDR1 MGHRA, CDR2 YSYEKL. CDR3 region: CASSRAWAGARTSTDTQYF. The DNA for the CDR3 is TGCGCCAGCAGCCGCGCATGGGCGGGAGCCCGAACTAGCACAGATACGCAGTATTTT.

The genes are TRBV7-2 and TRBJ2-3; D tentatively fits TRBD1 or TRBD2 (6 bases each). Trimming stripped 3 bases from V and 0 bases from J, with 13 bases between. Per germline, CDR1 SGHTA and CDR2 FQGNSA. CDR3 size: 16 residues. CDR3 in DNA: TGTGCCAGCAGCTTGCAGGGGACTTCTAGCACAGATACGCAGTATTTT. It specifies CASSLQGTSSTDTQYF.

This clonotype was seen ten or more times. This sequence joins TRBV12-3 or TRBV12-4 and TRBJ1-5, with D perhaps TRBD1 (5 bases). V shed 1 base and J shed 2 bases, with 15 bases lying between them. The CDR3 sequence is 17 residues long. For the CDR3, the DNA is TGTGCCAGCAGTTTAGGGTTTGGGGGGGGTGGCAATCAGCCCCAGCATTTT. The encoded protein is CASSLGFGGGGNQPQHF.

This clonotype was detected many times. The rearrangement links TRBV5-1 to TRBJ2-7, with D maybe TRBD1 (6 bases). CDR3 size: 15 residues. V was clipped by 2 bases and J by 3 bases, with 15 bases between them. The germline V gene has CDR1 SGHRS and CDR2 YFSETQ. CDR3 nucleotides: TGCGCCAGCAGCTTTTTGACAGGAGCGAACTACGAGCAGTACTTC. Protein product: CASSFLTGANYEQYF.

This clonotype turned up a few times. The CDR3 DNA is TGTGCCAGCAGCTTCTACCAGGGGGACCTTGGAAACATTCAGTACTTC. The encoded protein is CASSFYQGDLGNIQYF. The J gene is TRBJ2-4, the V gene TRBV5-5; 7 nucleotides agree with TRBD1. CDR1 is SGHKS and CDR2 is YYEKEE in the germline V gene (reference sequence). The CDR3 runs to 16 residues. V trimming: 2 bases; J trimming: 6 bases; junction bases outside the gene matches: 11.

This clonotype was counted at least ten times. The genes are TRBV6-1 and TRBJ1-1; 7 positions match TRBD1. V lost 9 bases to trimming and J lost 8 bases; unmatched junction nucleotides: 18. The germline V gene has CDR1 MNHNS and CDR2 SASEGT. The CDR3 is 15 residues long. The CDR3 DNA reads as TGTGCCAGAGTGAACGGACGGACAGGTCGAGGAGAAGCTTTCTTT. Translating it yields CARVNGRTGRGEAFF.

The CDR3 protein is CASSSTSGPQETQYF. The DNA for the CDR3 is TGTGCCAGCAGCTCGACTAGCGGCCCCCAAGAGACCCAGTACTTC. The rearrangement links TRBV7-6 to TRBJ2-5; TRBD2 matches at 9 bases. The V gene end was trimmed by 4 bases and the J gene end by 1 base; junction bases not matched to a gene: 4. The CDR3 is made up of 15 amino acids. The germline CDR1 and CDR2 sequences are SGHVS and FNYEAQ.

CDR3 amino acids: CASSYSEGRSSYNEQFF. CDR3 DNA: TGTGCCAGCAGTTACTCGGAGGGGCGGAGCTCCTACAATGAGCAGTTCTTC. This chain links TRBV6-2 or TRBV6-3 with TRBJ2-1, with D possibly TRBD2 on 6 matching bases. Germline loops: CDR1 MNHEY, CDR2 SVGEGT. The CDR3 has 17 residues. V lost 0 bases and J lost 0, with 12 bases in between.

This clonotype has a handful of counts. The rearrangement uses TRBV2 and TRBJ2-1; 12 bases match TRBD2. This CDR3 is built from 15 residues. With 6 bases clipped from V and 3 bases from J, the junction kept 3 bases outside the gene matches. The germline V gene encodes CDR1 SNHLY and CDR2 FYNNEI. The CDR3 loop reads CASRTSGSFYNEQFF. CDR3 sequence (DNA): TGTGCCAGCAGGACTAGCGGGAGCTTCTACAATGAGCAGTTCTTC. Based on the CDR3 plus reference TRBV2 and TRBJ2-1, the full variable domain is EPEVTQTPSHQVTQMGQEVILRCVPISNHLYFYWYRQILGQKVEFLVSFYNNEISEKSEIFDDQFSVERPDGSNFTLKIRSTKLEDSAMYFCASRTSGSFYNEQFFGPGTRLTVL.

This clonotype showed up just a few times. The chain joins TRBV7-2 to TRBJ1-1; 12 nucleotides line up with TRBD1. The V gene's germline CDR1 is SGHTA and CDR2 FQGNSA. The ends lost 2 bases at V and 7 bases at J; junction bases unmatched: 8. This CDR3 spans 16 amino acids. The DNA for the CDR3 is TGTGCCAGCAGCTTAAACACGGGACAGGGGGCTAGTGAAGCTTTCTTT. Translation: CASSLNTGQGASEAFF.

V gene TRBV28 combines with J gene TRBJ2-1; D remains ambiguous. This CDR3 is 11 amino acids long. V gave up 5 bases and J gave up 9 bases, with 8 bases separating them. Germline CDR1 is MDHEN and CDR2 is SYDVKM. Here the CDR3 DNA reads TGTGCCAGCAGTGCCGCGGTTGAGCAGTTCTTC. Amino acid sequence: CASSAAVEQFF. The whole variable domain, remainder taken from reference TRBV28 and TRBJ2-1, is DVKVTQSSRYLVKRTGEKVFLECVQDMDHENMFWYRQDPGLGLRLIYFSYDVKMKEKGDIPEGYSVSREKKERFSLILESASTNQTSMYLCASSAAVEQFFGPGTRLTVL.

This clonotype was observed once. The chain carries TRBV30 and TRBJ1-2; D is unclear. The germline CDR1 and CDR2 sequences are GTSNPN and SVGIG (reference sequence). The CDR3 is made up of 13 amino acids. Trimming pared 2 bases from V and 7 bases from J, leaving 14 bases between. CDR3 region: CAWSPDGDFGYTF. Here the CDR3 DNA reads TGTGCCTGGAGTCCGGACGGAGATTTTGGCTACACCTTC.

The V and J genes are TRBV12-3 or TRBV12-4 and TRBJ2-1, with unresolved D. V was shortened by 6 bases and J by 6 bases, with 12 bases between the two germline ends. The CDR3 length is 13 residues. The CDR3 bases are TGTGCCAGCAGCAGAATAGTGAGCAATGAGCAGTTCTTC. This gives the protein CASSRIVSNEQFF.